These 4 T cell receptor beta chains share one sample of origin, sequenced in a study of T cell clonality in common variable immunodeficiency. Study-wide points: Fewer deletions and N-nucleotide insertions were reportedly seen in common variable immunodeficiency TCR beta sequences.

Sequencing was performed with immunoSEQ multiplex PCR; in TCRdb, only in-frame clones are kept and a portion is missing. This set yields around 9,600 clones and no singletons; the top ten hold around 4.5%. Their target antigens are unknown. The sequencing sample was made of peripheral blood mononuclear cells. These receptors originate from a human donor with common variable immunodeficiency.

This clone was seen ten or more times. The read is 3 residues too short to cover the CDR3 end, so that end is filled in from the germline J gene. V gene TRBV7-9 combines with J gene TRBJ2-3; possibly TRBD1 for D (5 bases). Germline V gene data show CDR1 as SEHNR and CDR2 as FQNEAQ (reference sequence). The CDR3 contains 14 residues. Trimming pared 3 bases from V and 2 bases from J, leaving 9 bases between. The covered CDR3 bases are TGTGCCAGCAGCTTCCGCAGGGACACAGATACG. Translated: CASSFRRDTDT. The CDR3 in its entirety is CASSFRRDTDTQYF.

This clone was detected many times. The read ends 3 residues early relative to the CDR3; the germline J gene fills the gap. The chain joins TRBV19 to TRBJ1-2, with unresolved D. This CDR3 has 15 residues. The V and J ends lost 6 bases and 0 bases respectively, with 14 bases between them. Germline lookup yields CDR1 LNHDA and CDR2 SQIVND (reference sequence). CDR3 amino acids: CASRIPTRTNYGYTF. CDR3 bases read: TGTGCCAGTAGGATTCCCACCAGGACTAACTATGGC. The full variable domain, with the rest looked up from reference TRBV19 and TRBJ1-2, is DGGITQSPKYLFRKEGQNVTLSCEQNLNHDAMYWYRQDPGQGLRLIYYSQIVNDFQKGDIAEGYSVSREKKESFPLTVTSAQKNPTAFYLCASRIPTRTNYGYTFGSGTRLTVV.

This clone was recorded many times. From the germline J gene comes the end of the CDR3, since the read stops 3 residues before it. This sequence joins TRBV20-1 and TRBJ1-6, with a tentative D call TRBD1 (6 bases). The length of the CDR3 is 14 residues. Between the trimmed V and J ends, which lost 2 bases and 6 bases, there was a span of 11 bases. Germline V gives CDR1 DFQATT, CDR2 SNEGSKA (reference sequence). The CDR3 here is CSARSGGANSPLHF. The CDR3 bases that were read are TGCAGTGCTAGAAGCGGGGGCGCTAATTCACCC.

This clone was observed many times. Coverage ceases 3 residues before the CDR3 finishes, and the germline J gene fills in the end. V and J are TRBV19 and TRBJ1-5, with D unresolved. V shed 3 bases and J shed 5 bases, with 5 bases lying between them. Germline lookup yields CDR1 LNHDA and CDR2 SQIVND (reference sequence). CDR3 length: 12 amino acids. CDR3 sequence: CASSMRDQPQHF. The CDR3 bases that were read are TGTGCCAGTAGTATGAGGGATCAGCCC.